This is a list of T cell receptor beta chains from one sample in a study of regulatory T cells in long-lasting Graves disease. Each CDR3 protein is one row after TCRdb ran MiXCR on the multiplex PCR reads. The table records around 460,000 distinct CDR3 sequences, approximately 23% of them present only once. The input for sequencing was peripheral blood mononuclear cells (PBMCs), taken when the disease was refractory, from a patient treated with antithyroid drugs. The origin of the receptors is a female donor with Graves disease. Each CDR3 is given with its conserved first and last residue. A D gene is named only where the DNA matches it firmly. Rows may omit the clone size; those that give it use once, few, many or a size class.

TRBJ2-5,TRBV7-9,TRBD2,NA,CASRYTSAGQETQYF,TGTGCCAGCAGATACACTAGCGCGGGCCAAGAGACCCAGTACTTC
TRBJ1-2,TRBV10-3,TRBD1,many,CAISEIGQGNYGYTF,TGTGCCATCAGTGAGATAGGACAGGGCAACTATGGCTACACCTTC
TRBJ2-7,TRBV7-2,NA,NA,CASSFFLGPSYEQYF,TGTGCCAGCAGCTTTTTTCTCGGACCTAGCTACGAGCAGTACTTC
TRBJ2-3,TRBV20-1,TRBD2,NA,CSARVRTSGTDTQYF,TGCAGTGCTAGAGTTAGGACTAGCGGCACAGATACGCAGTATTTT
TRBJ1-3,TRBV6-1,TRBD1,NA,CASRLDRGLGNTIYF,TGTGCCAGCAGACTTGACAGGGGGCTAGGAAACACCATATATTTT
TRBJ1-1,TRBV19,TRBD1,NA,CASPGGGTEAFF,TGTGCCAGCCCAGGGGGCGGGACTGAAGCTTTCTTT
TRBJ1-5,TRBV7-8,NA,NA,CASSFGPSEGPQHF,TGTGCCAGCAGCTTCGGGCCCAGTGAAGGACCCCAGCATTTT
TRBJ1-6,TRBV7-3,TRBD1,few,CASSRDRGNSPLHF,TGTGCCAGCAGCCGGGACAGGGGTAATTCACCCCTCCACTTT
TRBJ1-1,TRBV19,NA,once,CASTPLGGGRTEAFF,TGTGCCAGTACACCCCTCGGGGGGGGGAGAACTGAAGCTTTCTTT
TRBJ2-5,TRBV6-5,TRBD1,many,CASSYAGTAQETQYF,TGTGCCAGCAGTTACGCCGGGACAGCCCAAGAGACCCAGTACTTC
TRBJ1-2,TRBV5-6,NA,NA,CASSLDHSGYTF,TGTGCCAGCAGCTTGGACCATAGTGGCTACACCTTC
TRBJ1-2,TRBV11-2,NA,few,CASSPTRTPNYGYTF,TGTGCCAGCAGCCCGACGCGGACCCCTAACTATGGCTACACCTTC
TRBJ1-6,TRBV5-1,NA,few,CASSPGRWSSYNSPLHF,TGCGCCAGCAGCCCGGGACGGTGGAGCTCCTATAATTCACCCCTCCACTTT
TRBJ2-5,TRBV29-1,TRBD1,NA,CSVTGTEETQYF,TGCAGCGTCACCGGGACAGAAGAGACCCAGTACTTC
TRBJ2-1,TRBV6-1,TRBD2,NA,CASSLPGTSGYNEQFF,TGTGCCAGCAGCCTCCCTGGGACTAGCGGCTACAATGAGCAGTTCTTC
TRBJ2-3,TRBV10-3,NA,once,CAISEGDTQYF,TGTGCCATCAGTGAAGGAGATACGCAGTATTTT
TRBJ2-6,TRBV6-2/TRBV6-3,TRBD1,NA,CASSYEGRGYSGANVLTF,TGTGCCAGCAGTTACGAAGGCAGGGGGTACTCTGGGGCCAACGTCCTGACTTTC
TRBJ2-7,TRBV28,TRBD2,many,CASRLTSGGSYEQYF,TGTGCCAGCAGGCTCACTAGCGGGGGCTCCTACGAGCAGTACTTC
TRBJ2-4,TRBV6-2/TRBV6-3,NA,NA,CASSPGAGTLPRVEAKNIQYF,TGTGCCAGCAGTCCAGGGGCCGGGACATTGCCTAGGGTGGAAGCCAAAAACATTCAGTACTTC
TRBJ1-1,TRBV6-5,TRBD1,few,CASSYRTGDLNTEAFF,TGTGCCAGCAGTTACCGGACAGGAGATCTGAACACTGAAGCTTTCTTT
TRBJ2-2,TRBV7-2,NA,many,CARRDTGTGELFF,TGTGCCAGACGGGACACAGGAACCGGGGAGCTGTTTTTT
TRBJ1-2,TRBV19,NA,many,CASYSGRRGYTF,TGTGCCAGTTACAGCGGAAGGAGGGGCTACACCTTC
TRBJ1-5,TRBV28,NA,many,CASRTDSNQPQHF,TGTGCCAGCAGAACAGACAGCAATCAGCCCCAGCATTTT
TRBJ1-6,TRBV11-1,TRBD1,many,CASTAGTADKSPLHF,TGTGCCAGCACCGCAGGGACAGCAGATAAGTCACCCCTCCACTTT
TRBJ1-3,TRBV29-1,TRBD1,NA,CSVSWGTGASGNTIYF,TGCAGCGTTTCCTGGGGGACAGGGGCCTCTGGAAACACCATATATTTT
TRBJ2-2,TRBV24-1,TRBD2,NA,CATSALTSGKAGELFF,TGTGCCACCAGTGCACTTACTAGCGGGAAAGCCGGGGAGCTGTTTTTT
TRBJ1-1,TRBV28,NA,many,CASSMGALMNTEAFF,TGTGCCAGCAGTATGGGGGCCTTGATGAACACTGAAGCTTTCTTT
TRBJ1-5,TRBV12-3/TRBV12-4,NA,NA,CASSFNGGSSNQPQHF,TGTGCCAGCAGCTTCAACGGGGGTTCTTCCAATCAGCCCCAGCATTTT
TRBJ1-5,TRBV15,NA,many,CATSREGRINQPQHF,TGTGCCACCAGCAGAGAGGGGCGGATCAATCAGCCCCAGCATTTT
TRBJ2-5,TRBV20-1,TRBD2,many,CSARDPTSGSETQYF,TGCAGTGCTAGAGATCCAACTAGCGGGTCTGAGACCCAGTACTTC
TRBJ2-7,TRBV30,NA,few,CAWSDHYEQYF,TGTGCCTGGAGTGATCACTACGAGCAGTACTTC
TRBJ2-2,TRBV12-3/TRBV12-4,NA,few,CASSLSARWNTGELFF,TGTGCCAGCAGTTTATCCGCAAGATGGAACACCGGGGAGCTGTTTTTT
TRBJ2-3,TRBV2,NA,NA,CASSLPQDTQYF,TGTGCCAGCAGTCTGCCCCAGGATACGCAGTATTTT
TRBJ1-3,TRBV2,NA,NA,CASKSGGGNTICF,TGTGCCAGCAAGTCGGGCGGTGGAAACACCATATGTTTT
TRBJ2-7,TRBV28,NA,many,CASSLIRHQYF,TGTGCCAGCAGTTTGATCAGACACCAGTACTTC
TRBJ1-4,TRBV28,TRBD1,many,CATRGEEKLFF,TGTGCCACCAGGGGGGAGGAAAAACTGTTTTTT
TRBJ1-5,TRBV27,NA,NA,CASSWRGTTRINQPQHF,TGTGCCAGCAGTTGGAGAGGGACAACTAGGATCAATCAGCCCCAGCATTTT
TRBJ2-1,TRBV7-3,NA,few,CASRRGFSYNEQFF,TGTGCCAGCAGACGAGGGTTTTCCTACAATGAGCAGTTCTTC
TRBJ1-1,TRBV12-3/TRBV12-4,NA,many,CASTLSGKANTEAFF,TGTGCCAGCACTTTGTCTGGCAAGGCGAACACTGAAGCTTTCTTT
TRBJ1-6,TRBV6-1,TRBD1,NA,CASSPRTSLGTANSPLHF,TGTGCCAGCAGCCCCCGCACCTCGCTCGGGACAGCTAATTCACCCCTCCACTTT
TRBJ1-5,TRBV30,TRBD1,NA,CAWSLTGAEPQHF,TGTGCCTGGAGCCTAACAGGGGCTGAGCCCCAGCATTTT
TRBJ1-2,TRBV19,NA,NA,CAGSNYGYTF,TGTGCCGGGTCCAACTATGGCTACACCTTC
TRBJ2-1,TRBV7-8,TRBD1,NA,CASSYHTGQGGGNEQFF,TGTGCCAGCAGTTACCACACGGGACAGGGAGGTGGGAATGAGCAGTTCTTC
TRBJ1-2,TRBV14,NA,few,CASSRRGIGYGYTF,TGTGCCAGCAGCAGAAGGGGCATCGGCTATGGCTACACCTTC
TRBJ2-5,TRBV29-1,NA,few,CSAGDFEETQYF,TGCAGCGCCGGGGACTTCGAAGAGACCCAGTACTTC
TRBJ2-7,TRBV7-9,NA,once,CANSLLSDAEQYF,TGTGCCAACAGCTTATTGAGTGATGCGGAGCAGTACTTC
TRBJ1-2,TRBV28,TRBD1,NA,CASTASIGQGAASYGYTF,TGTGCCAGCACCGCCTCTATAGGCCAGGGGGCCGCGTCCTATGGCTACACCTTC
TRBJ1-5,TRBV19,NA,NA,CASSANRASNQPQHF,TGTGCCAGTTCTGCGAACAGGGCCAGCAATCAGCCCCAGCATTTT
TRBJ1-5,TRBV9,NA,NA,CASQWFVPQHF,TGTGCCAGTCAATGGTTTGTGCCCCAGCATTTT
TRBJ2-7,TRBV6-1,NA,NA,CASSSQGLYEQYF,TGTGCCAGCAGCTCTCAGGGACTCTACGAGCAGTACTTC
TRBJ2-1,TRBV7-2,NA,few,CASSPSDSNLVNEQFF,TGTGCCAGCAGCCCATCGGACAGTAATTTAGTAAATGAGCAGTTCTTC
TRBJ2-7,TRBV7-9,NA,NA,CASRPKVRGEQYF,TGTGCCAGCAGGCCAAAAGTTAGGGGCGAGCAGTACTTC
TRBJ2-7,TRBV30,NA,few,CAWSVGTAAYEQYF,TGTGCCTGGAGTGTCGGGACGGCCGCCTACGAGCAGTACTTC
TRBJ2-7,TRBV12-3/TRBV12-4,NA,NA,CASSLTGRSIYEQYF,TGTGCCAGCAGCCTAACGGGACGCTCGATCTACGAGCAGTACTTC
TRBJ1-6,TRBV30,NA,few,CAWIRDLGSPLHF,TGTGCCTGGATCCGCGACTTAGGATCACCCCTCCACTTT